Listed below are T cell receptor beta chains from one sample, sequenced in a study of shared clonotypes between healthy human individuals. Method: immunoSEQ multiplex PCR; TCRdb's copy keeps in-frame clones and lacks some. The sample carries 660,000 or so clones, about 95% recorded once. Sequenced material: naive CD8+ T cells sorted from blood. The receptors originated from a woman in her 30s in good health. CDR3s include the opening cysteine and the closing phenylalanine or tryptophan. Fields, in order: D gene, clone size, J gene, CDR3 length, V gene, CDR3 protein, CDR3 DNA. The D gene is left open where the match is weak. Size values are once, few and many counts, or a class for expanded clones, and some rows have none.

- | - | TRBJ2-7 | 15 | TRBV7-9 | CASSLGQGPTYEQYF | TGTGCCAGCAGCTTAGGGCAGGGTCCCACCTACGAGCAGTACTTC
TRBD1 | once | TRBJ1-1 | 14 | TRBV25-1 | CASSGQGWNTEAFF | TGTGCCAGCAGTGGACAGGGATGGAACACTGAAGCTTTCTTT
TRBD1 | - | TRBJ1-2 | 17 | TRBV2 | CASSVPGQTNNNYGYTF | TGTGCCAGCAGTGTTCCGGGACAGACGAATAATAACTATGGCTACACCTTC
- | - | TRBJ2-3 | 16 | TRBV7-8 | CASSLFVAPAADTQYF | TGTGCCAGCAGCTTATTTGTGGCCCCCGCTGCAGATACGCAGTATTTT
TRBD1 | - | TRBJ2-7 | 17 | TRBV19 | CASSHTPLGTGSYEQYF | TGTGCCAGTAGCCACACCCCGCTCGGGACAGGGTCTTACGAGCAGTACTTC
- | - | TRBJ2-7 | 15 | TRBV15 | CATSISLGSGYEQYF | TGTGCCACCAGCATCTCCCTTGGATCAGGCTACGAGCAGTACTTC
TRBD1 | - | TRBJ2-7 | 14 | TRBV27 | CASMGQGRTYEQYF | TGTGCCAGCATGGGACAGGGGAGAACCTACGAGCAGTACTTC
- | - | TRBJ2-2 | 14 | TRBV7-2 | CASSNRDSPGELFF | TGTGCCAGCAGCAACCGGGACTCTCCCGGGGAGCTGTTTTTT
- | - | TRBJ2-1 | 13 | TRBV5-6 | CASSLGQINEQFF | TGTGCCAGCAGCTTGGGACAGATCAATGAGCAGTTCTTC
- | - | TRBJ1-3 | 16 | TRBV5-1 | CASTSGHGNSGNTIYF | TGCGCCAGCACGTCAGGGCACGGGAACTCTGGAAACACCATATATTTT
TRBD2 | - | TRBJ2-3 | 16 | TRBV27 | CASSLAAGGSTDTQYF | TGTGCCAGCAGTCTAGCAGCGGGAGGAAGCACAGATACGCAGTATTTT
TRBD1 | - | TRBJ2-1 | 21 | TRBV5-3 | CARSSYPRTGPTYIAYNEQFF | TGTGCCAGAAGCTCCTACCCAAGGACAGGACCCACCTATATCGCCTACAATGAGCAGTTCTTC
- | - | TRBJ1-2 | 13 | TRBV27 | CATRAGVRYGYTF | TGTGCCACCCGGGCCGGGGTCCGCTATGGCTACACCTTC
- | - | TRBJ2-5 | 12 | TRBV30 | CAWSVLGETQYF | TGTGCCTGGAGTGTTCTGGGGGAGACCCAGTACTTC
TRBD2 | - | TRBJ2-1 | 15 | TRBV5-4 | CASSSTSGPYNEQFF | TGTGCCAGCAGCTCGACTAGCGGGCCTTACAATGAGCAGTTCTTC
- | few | TRBJ2-7 | 11 | TRBV6-1 | CASSEGYEQYF | TGTGCCAGCAGTGAAGGGTACGAGCAGTACTTC
- | - | TRBJ1-1 | 12 | TRBV4-1 | CASRGMNTEAFF | TGCGCCAGCCGGGGCATGAACACTGAAGCTTTCTTT
- | - | TRBJ1-5 | 13 | TRBV19 | CASSIGGMAPQHF | TGTGCCAGTAGTATTGGTGGTATGGCTCCCCAGCATTTT
TRBD2 | - | TRBJ2-4 | 17 | TRBV4-1 | CASSQATSGVAKNIQYF | TGCGCCAGCAGCCAAGCGACTAGCGGGGTAGCCAAAAACATTCAGTACTTC
TRBD1 | - | TRBJ1-1 | 16 | TRBV10-3 | CAISDAGQGTISEAFF | TGTGCCATCAGTGACGCCGGACAGGGTACCATCTCTGAAGCTTTCTTT
TRBD1 | - | TRBJ2-7 | 13 | TRBV27 | CASKGASSYEQYF | TGTGCCAGCAAGGGGGCCTCTTCCTACGAGCAGTACTTC
- | - | TRBJ2-7 | 13 | TRBV6-1 | CASSEALGYEQYF | TGTGCCAGCAGTGAAGCCCTGGGGTACGAGCAGTACTTC
- | - | TRBJ2-1 | 16 | TRBV28 | CASSPLAPASYNEQFF | TGTGCCAGCAGTCCTCTAGCGCCTGCATCCTACAATGAGCAGTTCTTC
- | - | TRBJ1-6 | 15 | TRBV27 | CASTQGQGSNSPLHF | TGTGCCAGCACTCAGGGCCAGGGGAGTAATTCACCCCTCCACTTT
- | - | TRBJ1-1 | 13 | TRBV6-5 | CASTIGPPGKAFF | TGTGCCAGCACCATTGGGCCTCCCGGTAAAGCTTTCTTT
- | - | TRBJ1-1 | 15 | TRBV27 | CASSLSRGGNTEAFF | TGTGCCAGCAGTTTAAGCAGGGGAGGGAACACTGAAGCTTTCTTT
- | - | TRBJ2-7 | 14 | TRBV4-1 | CASSQDLRPYEQYF | TGCGCCAGCAGCCAAGATTTGCGACCCTACGAGCAGTACTTC
- | once | TRBJ1-1 | 13 | TRBV28 | CASSFIDSSEAFF | TGTGCCAGCAGTTTCATCGACAGCTCTGAAGCTTTCTTT
- | - | TRBJ2-7 | 14 | TRBV9 | CASSVALGAYEQYF | TGTGCCAGCAGCGTAGCTTTAGGAGCCTACGAGCAGTACTTC
TRBD2 | - | TRBJ2-7 | 14 | TRBV7-9 | CASSPLAGGYEQYF | TGTGCCAGCAGCCCTCTAGCGGGAGGCTACGAGCAGTACTTC
- | - | TRBJ1-5 | 16 | TRBV9 | CASSVGGGTANQPQHF | TGTGCCAGCAGCGTGGGAGGAGGGACTGCAAATCAGCCCCAGCATTTT
TRBD1 | - | TRBJ1-2 | 13 | TRBV5-6 | CASSGTGPGGYTF | TGTGCCAGCAGCGGGACAGGGCCGGGTGGCTACACCTTC
- | - | TRBJ1-5 | 13 | TRBV5-4 | CASSLSGNQPQHF | TGTGCCAGCAGCTTAAGTGGCAATCAGCCCCAGCATTTT
- | - | TRBJ2-3 | 15 | TRBV2 | CASSEEPKVTDTQYF | TGTGCCAGCAGTGAAGAGCCGAAGGTGACAGATACGCAGTATTTT
- | - | TRBJ1-2 | 15 | TRBV7-8 | CASSLVQPNRYGYTF | TGTGCCAGCAGCTTAGTTCAGCCAAACCGCTATGGCTACACCTTC
TRBD1 | - | TRBJ2-1 | 14 | TRBV29-1 | CSIPGQSSYNEQFF | TGCAGCATACCGGGACAGAGTTCCTACAATGAGCAGTTCTTC
- | once | TRBJ2-7 | 15 | TRBV27 | CASSLVGRGLYEQYF | TGTGCCAGCAGTTTGGTGGGGCGGGGCCTCTACGAGCAGTACTTC
- | - | TRBJ1-1 | 12 | TRBV29-1 | CSVDRTDRKAFF | TGCAGCGTCGACAGGACGGACCGTAAAGCTTTCTTT
TRBD1 | - | TRBJ2-1 | 16 | TRBV6-4 | CASSEERTGDLNEQFF | TGTGCCAGCAGTGAGGAAAGGACAGGGGACTTGAATGAGCAGTTCTTC
- | - | TRBJ1-5 | 14 | TRBV4-1 | CASSQGGARQPQHF | TGCGCCAGCAGCCAAGGAGGGGCAAGGCAGCCCCAGCATTTT
- | - | TRBJ2-2 | 14 | TRBV27 | CASSPGRYTGELFF | TGTGCCAGCAGCCCTGGCCGGTACACCGGGGAGCTGTTTTTT
- | - | TRBJ2-3 | 19 | TRBV10-3 | CAISGPPSEGARIADTQYF | TGTGCCATCAGTGGACCCCCCTCGGAGGGGGCGCGTATAGCAGATACGCAGTATTTT
TRBD2 | - | TRBJ2-1 | 17 | TRBV10-3 | CAISDPRLAGTYNEQFF | TGTGCCATCAGTGACCCCCGACTAGCGGGGACTTACAATGAGCAGTTCTTC
- | - | TRBJ2-1 | 12 | TRBV27 | CASSPRNNEQFF | TGTGCCAGCAGTCCAAGGAACAATGAGCAGTTCTTC